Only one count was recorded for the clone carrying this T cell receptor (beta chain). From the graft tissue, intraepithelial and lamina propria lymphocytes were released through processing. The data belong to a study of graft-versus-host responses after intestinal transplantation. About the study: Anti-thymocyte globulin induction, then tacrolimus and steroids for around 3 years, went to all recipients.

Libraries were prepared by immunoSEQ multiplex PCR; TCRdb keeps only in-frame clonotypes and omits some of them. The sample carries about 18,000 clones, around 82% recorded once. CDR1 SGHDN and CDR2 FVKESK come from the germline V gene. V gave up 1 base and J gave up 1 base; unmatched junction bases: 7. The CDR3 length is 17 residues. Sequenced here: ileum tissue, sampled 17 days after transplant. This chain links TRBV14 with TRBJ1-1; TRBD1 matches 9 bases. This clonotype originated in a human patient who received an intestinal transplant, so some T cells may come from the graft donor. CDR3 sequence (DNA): TGTGCCAGCAGCCAAGTACAGGGGGCTGTCCGGAACACTGAAGCTTTCTTT. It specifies CASSQVQGAVRNTEAFF.